Each of the 10 T cell receptor beta chains below was sequenced from the same sample in a study of T-cell memory formation after mild COVID-19. TCRdb used MiXCR to reprocess the 5' RACE reads, holding one entry per CDR3 protein. The table has around 390,000 distinct CDR3 sequences, roughly 15% seen once. Sequenced material: PBMCs or a T cell subset sorted from them (not recorded which). All receptors come from a man aged 18 to 30 who had mild COVID-19 (a few samples of this study predate the infection). Cell type and time point are not known.

In its sample, this clonotype was seen a few times. This sequence joins TRBV27 and TRBJ1-2, with TRBD1 matching 9 bases. The CDR3 contains 12 residues. The germline gives CDR1 MNHEY, CDR2 SMNVEV (reference sequence). Trimming took 8 bases from V and 4 from J; bases not matched to a gene: 2. CDR3 in amino acids: CASGTGFYGYTF. As DNA, the CDR3 is TGTGCCAGCGGGACAGGGTTCTATGGCTACACCTTC.

The chain has TRBV7-3 and TRBJ2-7; TRBD2 agrees at 8 bases. CDR3 length equals 15 residues. Per the germline V gene, CDR1 is SGHTA and CDR2 is FQGTGA. V lost 5 bases, J lost 1 base, and 7 bases stayed unmatched. The DNA of the CDR3 is TGTGCCAGCAGCCCGTCGGGGGGGTTATCCTACGAGCAGTACTTC. Its translation is CASSPSGGLSYEQYF.

This clonotype was seen more than once but under ten times. The chain combines TRBV6-6 with TRBJ1-1, with a tentative D call TRBD1 (6 bases). CDR3 length equals 11 residues. In germline, CDR1 is MNHNY, CDR2 SVGAGI (reference sequence). The V gene lost 7 bases and the J gene lost 9 bases, with 12 bases spanning the gap. CDR3: CASTMGGQAFF. CDR3 nucleotide sequence: TGTGCCAGCACCATGGGGGGGCAAGCTTTCTTT.

CDR3 sequence reads: CASSQPGSSYEQYV. The DNA for the CDR3 is TGTGCCAGCTCCCAGCCAGGGAGCTCCTACGAGCAGTACGTC. The rearrangement links TRBV18 to TRBJ2-7, with D perhaps TRBD1 or TRBD2 (5 bases each). In germline, CDR1 is KGHSH, CDR2 LQKENI. The V end was cut by 6 bases, the J end by 0 bases, with 12 bases between. The CDR3 contains 14 residues.

The rearrangement joins TRBV19 to TRBJ2-7, with D maybe TRBD1 (5 bases). Trimming removed 7 bases at V and 5 bases at J, with 24 bases between. The germline gives CDR1 LNHDA, CDR2 SQIVND (reference sequence). The CDR3 totals 16 residues. The CDR3 here is CASIFGLVTSGNEQYV. The CDR3 DNA reads as TGTGCCAGTATTTTCGGGTTGGTCACTTCAGGGAACGAGCAGTACGTC.

The CDR3 DNA is TGTGCCTGGACTCAGGGGCTAGCGGGGGATAATGAGCAGTTCTTC. Its protein product is CAWTQGLAGDNEQFF. This sequence joins TRBV30 and TRBJ2-1; 10 bases map to TRBD2. CDR1 GTSNPN and CDR2 SVGIG come from the germline V gene (reference sequence). The J segment lost 7 bases and the V segment lost 4 bases, leaving 10 bases of the junction unmatched. This CDR3 has 15 amino acids.

This clonotype appeared a few times. In nucleotides, the CDR3 is TGCAGTGCTAGCATCCTCCGGGACAGGCATAGCAATCAGCCCCAGCATTTT. Translated, it gives CSASILRDRHSNQPQHF. The rearrangement joins TRBV20-1 to TRBJ1-5; 8 bases are a match to TRBD1. The J segment lost 0 bases and the V segment lost 3 bases, leaving 10 bases of the junction unmatched. CDR1 and CDR2 (germline): DFQATT, SNEGSKA (reference sequence). The CDR3 runs to 17 residues.

V is TRBV5-4 and J is TRBJ2-2; 8 positions agree with TRBD2. The ends lost 4 bases at V and 5 bases at J; junction bases unmatched: 13. Germline V gene lookup returns CDR1 SGHNT and CDR2 YYREEE (reference sequence). The CDR3 is 17 amino acids. The DNA for the CDR3 is TGTGCCAGCAGCCCCGGGGGGGGAACCGTAGCAACCGGGGAGCTGTTTTTT. Translated, it gives CASSPGGGTVATGELFF.

The V gene is TRBV4-2, the J gene TRBJ2-1; the match to TRBD2 covers 12 bases. V lost 4 bases to trimming and J lost 5 bases; unmatched junction nucleotides: 9. This CDR3 is 17 amino acids long. Germline values: CDR1 LGHNA, CDR2 YNFKEQ. CDR3 loop: CASSPLAGGRENNEQFF. Here the CDR3 DNA reads TGTGCCAGCAGCCCTCTAGCGGGGGGGCGCGAGAACAATGAGCAGTTCTTC.

CDR3 protein: CASSARQRDEQFF. The CDR3 DNA sequence: TGTGCCAGCAGCGCCAGACAGCGCGATGAGCAGTTCTTC. V and J are TRBV11-3 and TRBJ2-1, with a possible D match to TRBD1 (5 bases). Germline V CDR1 and CDR2: SGHNT, YENEEA. The ends were cut back, 5 bases at V and 8 bases at J, with 13 bases in the middle. This CDR3 is 13 amino acids long.